These 18 T cell receptor beta chains came from one sample sequenced in a study of T cells in Graves' hyperthyroidism and ophthalmopathy. The source material, RNA transcripts, was used to amplify TCR beta CDR3 regions. The HTBI primer set drove a first-round RT-PCR of the TCR CDR3. TCRdb reprocessed the multiplex PCR reads via MiXCR and lists one record per CDR3 protein. Of 350,000 or so distinct CDR3 sequences listed, 18% are singletons. Sequenced: blood. These receptors came from a woman in her thirties or forties with Graves' ophthalmopathy.

This clonotype appeared many times. The chain has TRBV10-2 and TRBJ2-7; no firm D call. The V end lost 0 bases, the J end lost 7 bases, and 7 bases lay between the germline ends. This CDR3 contains 12 residues. Germline V CDR1 and CDR2: WSHSY, SAAADI. The CDR3 bases are TGCGCCAGCAGTGAGTCGGGGAAAGAGCAGTACTTC. This sequence encodes CASSESGKEQYF.

This clonotype was counted only a few times. This may arise from a read error, as a much more abundant clone is one base away. The chain is built from TRBV19 and TRBJ2-7, with 7 nucleotides matching TRBD2. The CDR3 sequence is 14 residues long. The germline V gene has CDR1 LNHDA and CDR2 SQIVND (reference sequence). The CDR3 region is CASSISSGTYGQYF. The CDR3 region has the DNA TGTGCCAGTAGTATATCTAGCGGCACCTACGGGCAGTACTTC.

This clonotype was observed at least ten times. The CDR3 DNA sequence: TGTGCCAGCAGCCAAGATACGGACGGCGAAGAGACCCAGTACTTC. Protein: CASSQDTDGEETQYF. This chain joins TRBV4-2 and TRBJ2-5; the D is unclear. CDR1 LGHNA and CDR2 YNFKEQ come from the germline V gene. The CDR3 loop spans 15 amino acids. V was shortened by 0 bases and J by 3 bases, with 11 bases between the two germline ends.

This chain joins TRBV6-1 and TRBJ1-2, with 9 bases matching TRBD1. Trimming cost V 7 bases and J 3 bases; bases outside gene matches: 6. Germline loops: CDR1 MNHNS, CDR2 SASEGT. The CDR3 has 14 residues. Written as DNA, the CDR3 is TGTGCCAGCACCTTCCGGACAGGGGACTATGGCTACACCTTC. It translates to CASTFRTGDYGYTF.

This clonotype was detected a few times. The chain's CDR3 is CASSISRGSTGELFF. Written as DNA, the CDR3 is TGTGCCAGTAGTATTTCTAGGGGCTCCACCGGGGAGCTGTTTTTT. This chain connects TRBV19 to TRBJ2-2; TRBD1 might be the D (5 bases). CDR3 length: 15 amino acids. CDR1 is LNHDA and CDR2 is SQIVND in the germline V gene (reference sequence). Trimming pared 3 bases from V and 4 bases from J, leaving 12 bases between.

This clonotype was observed at least ten times. CDR3 region: CASSPSFSPRRYTF. CDR3 DNA sequence: TGTGCCAGCAGTCCCTCCTTTTCCCCGAGACGCTACACCTTC. The chain links TRBV11-2 to TRBJ1-2; D is uncertain. The CDR3 is made up of 14 amino acids. Germline V gives CDR1 SGHAT, CDR2 FQNNGV. With 6 bases removed from V and 9 bases from J, the gap between germline ends came to 20 bases.

There are many counts of this clonotype. V gene TRBV6-1 combines with J gene TRBJ1-2; TRBD1 matches at 8 bases. V dropped 6 bases and J dropped 1; count of bases not matched to a gene: 10. Germline CDR1 MNHNS, CDR2 SASEGT. This CDR3 contains 16 residues. In DNA form, the CDR3 reads TGTGCCAGCAGCCCGGGACAGGCGACCTTTAACTATGGCTACACCTTC. Residues: CASSPGQATFNYGYTF.

The chain links TRBV11-2 to TRBJ1-5; tentatively, D is TRBD1 (6 bases). This CDR3 contains 16 residues. Germline V gene data show CDR1 as SGHAT and CDR2 as FQNNGV. The V end lost 2 bases, the J end lost 0 bases, and 11 bases lay between the germline ends. The CDR3 sequence is CASSLYGQNSNQPQHF. CDR3 DNA: TGTGCCAGCAGCTTATACGGACAGAATAGCAATCAGCCCCAGCATTTT. Supplemented by reference TRBV11-2 and TRBJ1-5, the full variable domain reads EAGVAQSPRYKIIEKRQSVAFWCNPISGHATLYWYQQILGQGPKLLIQFQNNGVVDDSQLPKDRFSAERLKGVDSTLKIQPAKLEDSAVYLCASSLYGQNSNQPQHFGDGTRLSIL.

The chain links TRBV6-2 or TRBV6-3 to TRBJ2-4; D ambiguous. CDR3 size: 13 residues. The ends were cut back, 7 bases at V and 1 base at J, with 8 bases in the middle. The V gene's germline CDR1 is MNHEY and CDR2 SVGEGT. CDR3: CASTRWAKNIQYF. The CDR3 nucleotides are TGTGCCAGCACGAGGTGGGCCAAAAACATTCAGTACTTC.

A few counts support this clonotype. The chain joins TRBV6-5 to TRBJ2-4; 11 bases agree with TRBD2. Germline V CDR1 and CDR2: MNHEY, SVGAGI. Germline trimming cut 2 bases from V and 3 bases from J; bases unmatched to any gene: 3. The CDR3 is 16 residues long. The CDR3 nucleotides read TGTGCCAGCAGTTACGGGACTAGCGGATACAAAAACATTCAGTACTTC. It codes for CASSYGTSGYKNIQYF.

This clonotype has at least ten counts. In DNA form, the CDR3 reads TGTGCCAGCAGACCGGGACAGGTCATCGGCGGGGAGCTGTTTTTT. Translating it yields CASRPGQVIGGELFF. The rearrangement links TRBV12-3 or TRBV12-4 to TRBJ2-2; 8 nucleotides agree with TRBD1. V trimming: 6 bases; J trimming: 7 bases; junction bases outside the gene matches: 10. The CDR3 has 15 amino acids.

The sample holds many counts of this clonotype. This sequence joins TRBV29-1 and TRBJ2-2; a possible D gene is TRBD2 (6 bases). The ends were cut back, 4 bases at V and 5 bases at J, with 14 bases in the middle. CDR1 is SQVTM and CDR2 is ANQGSEA in the germline V gene. The CDR3 spans 14 residues. In nucleotides, the CDR3 is TGCAGCGTTGTCGACGGGAGTATTACCGGGGAGCTGTTTTTT. It encodes CSVVDGSITGELFF.

Only a few counts were recorded for this clonotype. This chain joins TRBV12-3 or TRBV12-4 and TRBJ1-2, with D perhaps matching TRBD1 (5 bases). V lost 4 bases to trimming and J lost 2 bases, with 26 bases between them. The CDR3 runs to 19 residues. CDR3 sequence reads: CASSSLRDHTTPLNYGYTF. The CDR3 region has the DNA TGTGCCAGCAGTTCCCTCAGGGATCATACGACACCACTCAACTATGGCTACACCTTC.

This clonotype was recorded many times. The chain links TRBV14 to TRBJ2-5; D uncertain. The CDR3 contains 15 residues. Germline values: CDR1 SGHDN, CDR2 FVKESK. Trimming cost V 1 base and J 4 bases, with 13 bases left between them. In nucleotides, the CDR3 is TGTGCCAGCAGCCAAGCTCGAAACAGTCGAGAGACCCAGTACTTC. Its protein product is CASSQARNSRETQYF. Based on the CDR3 plus reference TRBV14 and TRBJ2-5, the full variable domain is EAGVTQFPSHSVIEKGQTVTLRCDPISGHDNLYWYRRVMGKEIKFLLHFVKESKQDESGMPNNRFLAERTGGTYSTLKVQPAELEDSGVYFCASSQARNSRETQYFGPGTRLLVL.

This clonotype came up many times. V usage is TRBV9 and J usage is TRBJ2-4; D gene uncertain. Trimming shortened V by 8 bases and J by 6 bases, and 21 bases separated the two germline ends. Germline lookup yields CDR1 SGDLS and CDR2 YYNGEE. The CDR3 is 15 residues long. DNA for the CDR3: TGTGCCAGAGGGTTGGGCCGTAAGGCCCTAAACATTCAGTACTTC. Translation gives CARGLGRKALNIQYF.

This clonotype was counted at least ten times. The gene calls are TRBV20-1 and TRBJ2-2, with 9 bases identical to TRBD2. After removal of 0 bases from V and 8 bases from J, the junction contained 4 bases not matched to a gene. CDR3 length: 14 amino acids. Looked up from germline, CDR1 is DFQATT and CDR2 is SNEGSKA (reference sequence). The CDR3 here is CSAREREGPGELFF. In nucleotides, the CDR3 is TGCAGTGCTAGAGAGCGGGAGGGCCCAGGGGAGCTGTTTTTT.

Many counts were recorded for this clonotype. The chain carries TRBV9 and TRBJ1-2, with 7 bases matching TRBD1. This CDR3 has 15 residues. J lost 7 bases, V lost 0 bases, and 9 bases had no gene match. Germline V CDR1 and CDR2: SGDLS, YYNGEE. CDR3 amino acids: CASSVGQGWRAGYTF. CDR3 nucleotides: TGTGCCAGCAGCGTAGGACAGGGATGGAGGGCTGGCTACACCTTC.

This clonotype has ten or more counts. This chain links TRBV28 with TRBJ2-5, with 9 bases that match TRBD2. Germline CDR1 MDHEN, CDR2 SYDVKM. The CDR3 runs 15 residues. Trimming removed 3 bases from V and 1 base from J; junction bases left unmatched: 3. The CDR3 DNA reads as TGTGCCAGCAGTTTCCCTAGCGGGACCCAAGAGACCCAGTACTTC. Translated: CASSFPSGTQETQYF.